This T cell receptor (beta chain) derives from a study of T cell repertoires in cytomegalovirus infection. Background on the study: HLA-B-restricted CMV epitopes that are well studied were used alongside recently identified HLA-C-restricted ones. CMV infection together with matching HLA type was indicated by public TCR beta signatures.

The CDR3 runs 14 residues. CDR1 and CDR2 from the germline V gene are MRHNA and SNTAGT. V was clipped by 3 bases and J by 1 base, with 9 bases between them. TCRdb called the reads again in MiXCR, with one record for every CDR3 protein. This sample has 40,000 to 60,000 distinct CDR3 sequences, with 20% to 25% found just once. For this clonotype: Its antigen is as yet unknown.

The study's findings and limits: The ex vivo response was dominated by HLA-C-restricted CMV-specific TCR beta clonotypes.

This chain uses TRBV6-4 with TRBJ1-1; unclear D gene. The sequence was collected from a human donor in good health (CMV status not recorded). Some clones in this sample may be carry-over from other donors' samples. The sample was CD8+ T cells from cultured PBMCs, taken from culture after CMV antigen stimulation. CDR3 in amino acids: CASSEGIQNTEAFF. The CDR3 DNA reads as TGTGCCAGCAGTGAGGGGATTCAGAACACTGAAGCTTTCTTT.